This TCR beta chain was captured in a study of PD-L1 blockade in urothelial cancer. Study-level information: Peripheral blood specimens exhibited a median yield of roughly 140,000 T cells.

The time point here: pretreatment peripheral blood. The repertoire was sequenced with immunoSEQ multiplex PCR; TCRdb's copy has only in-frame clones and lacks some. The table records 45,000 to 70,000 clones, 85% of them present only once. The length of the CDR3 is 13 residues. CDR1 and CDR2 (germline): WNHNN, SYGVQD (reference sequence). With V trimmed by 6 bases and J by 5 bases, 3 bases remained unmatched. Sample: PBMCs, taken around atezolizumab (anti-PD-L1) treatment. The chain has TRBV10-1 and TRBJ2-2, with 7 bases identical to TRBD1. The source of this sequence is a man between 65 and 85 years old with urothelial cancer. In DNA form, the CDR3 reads TGCGCCAGCAGACAGGGGCCTACCGGGGAGCTGTTTTTT. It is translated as CASRQGPTGELFF.